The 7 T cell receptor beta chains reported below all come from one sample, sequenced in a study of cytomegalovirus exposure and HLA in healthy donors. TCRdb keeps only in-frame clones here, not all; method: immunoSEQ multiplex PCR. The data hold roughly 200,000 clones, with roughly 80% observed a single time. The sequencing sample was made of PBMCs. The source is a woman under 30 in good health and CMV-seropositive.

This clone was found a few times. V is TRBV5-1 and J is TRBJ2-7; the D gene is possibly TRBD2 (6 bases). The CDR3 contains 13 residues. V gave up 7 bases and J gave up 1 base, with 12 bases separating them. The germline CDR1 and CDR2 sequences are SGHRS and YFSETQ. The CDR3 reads CASRSGESYEQYF. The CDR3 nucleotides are TGCGCCAGCCGATCGGGGGAATCCTACGAGCAGTACTTC.

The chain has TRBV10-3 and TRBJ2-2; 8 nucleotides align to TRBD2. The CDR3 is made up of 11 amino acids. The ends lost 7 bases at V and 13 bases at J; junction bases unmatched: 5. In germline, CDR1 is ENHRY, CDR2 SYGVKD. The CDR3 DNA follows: TGTGCCATCACCGCGGGGGGCCTGCTGTTTTTT. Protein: CAITAGGLLFF.

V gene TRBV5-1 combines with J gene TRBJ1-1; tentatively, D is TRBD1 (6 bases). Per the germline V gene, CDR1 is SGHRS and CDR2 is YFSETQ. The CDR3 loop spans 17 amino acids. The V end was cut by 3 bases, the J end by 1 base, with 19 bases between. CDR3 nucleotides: TGCGCCAGCAGCTCCCGAGGTACGGGACAAAAGAACACTGAAGCTTTCTTT. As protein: CASSSRGTGQKNTEAFF.

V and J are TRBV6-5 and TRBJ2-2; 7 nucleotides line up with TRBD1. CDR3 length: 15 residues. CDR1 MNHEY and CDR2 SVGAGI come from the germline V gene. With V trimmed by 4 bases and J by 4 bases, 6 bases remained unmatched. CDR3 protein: CASSSGTVGTGELFF. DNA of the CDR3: TGTGCCAGCAGTTCCGGGACAGTAGGCACCGGGGAGCTGTTTTTT.

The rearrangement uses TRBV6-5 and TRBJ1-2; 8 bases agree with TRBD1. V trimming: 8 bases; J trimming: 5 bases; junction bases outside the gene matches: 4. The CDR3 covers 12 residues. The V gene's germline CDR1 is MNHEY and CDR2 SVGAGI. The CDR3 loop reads CASGQGVYGYTF. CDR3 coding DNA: TGTGCCAGCGGACAGGGAGTTTATGGCTACACCTTC.

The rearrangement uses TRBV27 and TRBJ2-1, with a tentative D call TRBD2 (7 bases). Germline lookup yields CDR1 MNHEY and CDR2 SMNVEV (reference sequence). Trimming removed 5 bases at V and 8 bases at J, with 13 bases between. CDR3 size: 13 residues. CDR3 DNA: TGTGCCAGCAGTCCCGCGGGGGCCCATGAGCAGTTCTTC. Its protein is CASSPAGAHEQFF.

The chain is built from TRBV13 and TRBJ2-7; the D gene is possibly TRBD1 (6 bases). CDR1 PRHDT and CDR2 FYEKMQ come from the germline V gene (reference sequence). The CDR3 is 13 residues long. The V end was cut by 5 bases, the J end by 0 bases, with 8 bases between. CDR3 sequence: CASSRDNSYEQYF. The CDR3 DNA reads TGTGCCAGCAGCCGGGACAACTCCTACGAGCAGTACTTC.